Reported below is one T cell receptor beta chain. Its target is not known. The source of the sample is a study of shared clonotypes between healthy human individuals. Study results and limitations: Naive subsets generally had larger estimated richness than memory subsets. Non-shared clonotypes displayed generation probabilities falling below those of clonotypes present in all four donors.

Libraries were prepared by immunoSEQ multiplex PCR; TCRdb keeps only in-frame clonotypes and omits some of them. Here the sample spans around 2.1 million clones, under 97% being singletons. Nashville, Tennessee was home to all donors, who were Caucasian adults. The CDR3 contains 17 residues. Germline V gene data show CDR1 as MGHRA and CDR2 as YSYEKL. V was pared by 1 base and J by 1 base, with 14 bases between. J is TRBJ1-5 and V is TRBV4-1; D gene uncertain. The sequencing input was naive CD4+ T cells sorted from blood. Stated subset: CD45RA+ positively selected. The origin of this receptor is a man aged 18-30 years in good health. The CDR3 nucleotides read TGCGCCAGCAGCCAAGTGGTGATAAGGTCAAGCAATCAGCCCCAGCATTTT. It encodes CASSQVVIRSSNQPQHF.